This section outlines one T cell receptor (beta chain) sequence together with its context. In germline, CDR1 is LNHDA, CDR2 SQIVND (reference sequence). V shed 5 bases, J shed 2 bases, and the junction held 7 bases outside the gene matches. The CDR3 runs to 15 residues. Participants came from roughly 25 US areas, aged roughly 18 to 89 years. This entry belongs to a study of blood T cell repertoires in COVID-19. About the research overall: In each case, the material was cDNA or gDNA derived from T cells, B-cell-depleted T cells, or PBMCs.

Profiling relied on immunoSEQ multiplex PCR, and the TCRdb table lists in-frame clones only, not all of them. The table shows roughly 380,000 clones, with more than 75% occurring only once. Source material: PBMCs or T cells enriched from blood (not recorded which). V gene TRBV19 combines with J gene TRBJ1-2, with 8 nucleotides matching TRBD1. The clonotype comes from a man aged 25 to 40 who had recovered from COVID-19. DNA of the CDR3: TGTGCCAGTAGTCCCAAGACAGGGGCGAACTATGGCTACACCTTC. Protein sequence: CASSPKTGANYGYTF.